This TCR beta chain was profiled in a study of T cell repertoires in cytomegalovirus infection. Trimming removed 4 bases from V and 6 bases from J; junction bases left unmatched: 5. CDR1 is SEHNR, CDR2 FQNEAQ, per germline (reference sequence). The CDR3 sequence is 13 residues long. This clonotype occurred a few times. What it recognizes is unknown. TCRdb reanalysed the reads using MiXCR and keeps one entry per CDR3 protein. The sample consists of 750,000 to 900,000 distinct CDR3 sequences, under 35% of them appearing once. J is TRBJ2-5 and V is TRBV7-9; 7 nucleotides align to TRBD2. The sample consisted of cultured CD8+ T cells from PBMCs, taken from culture after CMV antigen stimulation. The TCR sequence derives from a human donor in good health (CMV status not recorded). Some clones in this sample may be carry-over from other donors' samples. The CDR3: CASSSGTKQTQYF. The DNA of the CDR3 is TGTGCCAGCAGCTCCGGGACTAAACAGACCCAGTACTTC.